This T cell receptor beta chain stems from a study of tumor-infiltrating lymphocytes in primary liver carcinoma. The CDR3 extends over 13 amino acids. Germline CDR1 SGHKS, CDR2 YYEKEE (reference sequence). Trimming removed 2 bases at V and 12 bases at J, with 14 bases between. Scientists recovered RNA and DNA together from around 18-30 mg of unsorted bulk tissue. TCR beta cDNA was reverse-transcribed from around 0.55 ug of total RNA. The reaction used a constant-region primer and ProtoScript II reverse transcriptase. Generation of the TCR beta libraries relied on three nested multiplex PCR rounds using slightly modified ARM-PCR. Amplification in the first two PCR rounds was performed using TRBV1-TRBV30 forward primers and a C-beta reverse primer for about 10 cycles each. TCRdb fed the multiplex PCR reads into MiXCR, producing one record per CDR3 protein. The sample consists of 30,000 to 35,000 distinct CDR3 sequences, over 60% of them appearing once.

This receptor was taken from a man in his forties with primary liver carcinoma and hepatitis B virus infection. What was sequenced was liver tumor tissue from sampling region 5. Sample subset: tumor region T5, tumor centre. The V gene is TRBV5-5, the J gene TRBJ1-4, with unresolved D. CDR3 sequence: CASSFVGNGELFF. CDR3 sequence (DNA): TGTGCCAGCAGCTTTGTGGGGAATGGAGAACTGTTTTTT. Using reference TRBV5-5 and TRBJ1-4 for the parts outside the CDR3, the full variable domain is DAGVTQSPTHLIKTRGQQVTLRCSPISGHKSVSWYQQVLGQGPQFIFQYYEKEERGRGNFPDRFSARQFPNYSSELNVNALLLGDSALYLCASSFVGNGELFFGSGTQLSVL.